This T cell receptor beta chain is from a study of post-analysis software for immune sequencing data. Study-level information: Secondary progressive, relapsing-remitting and progressive-relapsing multiple sclerosis were among the included disease courses. Study results and limitations: Compared with controls, patients had more of about five TRBV segments, including TRBV5-6, TRBV5-1 and TRBV20-1.

This clonotype was seen repeatedly, ten times or more. The target antigen is unknown. Compared with germline, one end of the junction differs, possibly owing to a read error. TCR beta cDNA libraries included unique molecular identifiers. With roughly 1 to 11 million T cells as the source, approximately 450,000 cDNA molecules resulted. Each CDR3 protein gets one entry after TCRdb re-called the PCR reads with MiXCR. Seen here are 380,000 or so distinct CDR3 sequences, roughly 30% observed once, and the top ten hold around an eighth. Germline V gives CDR1 SSHAT, CDR2 FNYEAQ (reference sequence). The length of the CDR3 is 13 residues.

The sequenced sample was blood. This sequence originates from a girl aged 5 to 17 with multiple sclerosis. The chain couples TRBV7-7 to TRBJ2-7; D not certain. The CDR3 coding sequence is TGTGCTAGCAGCTTGGGGTCGGTGGGAGAGCAGTACTTC. Translating it yields CASSLGSVGEQYF.